The 3 T cell receptor beta chains in this list originate from one sample, sequenced in a study of Ad26.COV2.S vaccination and SARS-CoV-2 variants. Sequencing used immunoSEQ multiplex PCR; TCRdb keeps in-frame clones, though not all of them. Among approximately 340,000 clones, about 90% were seen once, and the ten largest hold 3.9%. Sequencing used peripheral blood, obtained after recovery from COVID-19. The receptors were sampled from a human donor who had recovered from COVID-19.

In DNA form, the CDR3 reads TGCGCCAGCAGCTTTGGACCCACGAGGGGACACCTGAACACTGAAGCTTTCTTT. As protein: CASSFGPTRGHLNTEAFF. V usage is TRBV5-1 and J usage is TRBJ1-1; D might be TRBD1 (6 bases). The CDR3 runs to 18 residues. V was shortened by 2 bases and J by 0 bases, with 20 bases between the two germline ends. CDR1 and CDR2 from the germline V gene are SGHRS and YFSETQ.

V is TRBV4-3 and J is TRBJ2-7; D may correspond to TRBD1 or TRBD2 (6 bases each). The germline V gene has CDR1 LGHNA and CDR2 YSLEER. The CDR3 spans 14 residues. V was shortened by 4 bases and J by 6 bases, with 16 bases between the two germline ends. The CDR3 DNA is TGCGCCAGCAGCCTGAGTAGGGGGGACCCCGAGCAGTACTTC. Amino acids: CASSLSRGDPEQYF.

J is TRBJ1-5 and V is TRBV7-9, with D maybe TRBD1 (5 bases). This CDR3 contains 14 residues. Trimming left V 8 bases short and J 2 bases short, with 13 bases between. CDR1 is SEHNR, CDR2 FQNEAQ, per germline (reference sequence). CDR3 nucleotides: TGTGCCAGCGGGCAGGGACGCGGCAATCAGCCCCAGCATTTT. This codes for CASGQGRGNQPQHF.